This TCR beta chain derives from a study of OX40 agonist ivuxolimab in advanced cancers. Regarding the complete study: Ivuxolimab was an agonistic, fully human IgG2 monoclonal antibody directed against OX40 (CD134), a costimulatory receptor. Intravenous ivuxolimab was administered to patients every 2 weeks at six dose levels: 0.01, 0.1, 0.3, 1.5, 3 and 10 mg/kg. Of the approximately 53 patients in dose escalation, about 19 had hepatocellular carcinoma, roughly 15 had melanoma, 9 had renal cell carcinoma and 9 had head and neck cancer. Prior anti-PD-1, anti-PD-L1 or anti-CTLA-4 therapy was permitted, and approximately 42% of dose-escalation patients had received checkpoint inhibitors. The monotherapy dose-escalation portion (N = 52 patients) of the phase I ivuxolimab trial is reported in the paper. The dose-escalation cohort was roughly 87% male with a mean age of approximately 60 years, ranging from roughly 20 to 85. Partial responses were achieved by three dose-escalation patients, of whom one had hepatocellular carcinoma and two had cutaneous melanoma. The point of sequencing TCRbeta in the periphery was to test whether ivuxolimab changed TCR sequence diversity and drove clonal T-cell expansion. Findings and caveats that apply to the study as a whole: Low levels of normalized T-cell clonal expansion were also seen in some nonresponding patients. After ivuxolimab, expanded clones were on average more numerous among CD8+ T cells than among CD4+ T cells. At doses of 0.1 to 3.0 mg/kg, clonal expansion of both CD4+ and CD8+ blood T cells was observed from baseline to week 6. The antigen specificity of the clonally expanded peripheral T cells was not determined. In the 0.1-3.0 mg/kg groups, partial responders were among the patients with the lowest normalized peripheral clonal expansion, particularly in CD8+ T cells.

Patients with autoimmune disease history or receiving systemic immunosuppression were excluded from the trial. Peripheral blood for TCR sequencing was collected from all dose cohorts at baseline, on cycle 4 day 1, and on cycle 7 day 1. The samples were drawn from a first-in-human, open-label, multicenter phase I dose-escalation trial of ivuxolimab. The trial enrolled adults with locally advanced or metastatic head and neck squamous cell, hepatocellular, melanoma or renal cell carcinoma. Before TCR sequencing, CD4+ T cells and CD8+ T cells from peripheral blood were sorted into separate populations. As encoded in the germline V gene, CDR1 is SGHRS while CDR2 is YFSETQ. Compared with germline, V lacks 7 bases and J lacks 3 bases; bases without a gene match: 13. The CDR3 has 18 amino acids, counting the end cysteine and phenylalanine. Of all the DNA, just the CDR3 is kept, 54 bases in frame from base 1.

This clone was observed a single time. The specificity of this receptor is unknown. No base-level quality is on record; no much larger clone is a single base apart. Genomic DNA was extracted from sorted cells for sequencing of the TCRbeta CDR3 region. TCRbeta CDR3 regions were sequenced using the immunoSEQ Assay. In its TCRdb copy, this immuneACCESS table keeps in-frame sequences only and misses some clones. Where compared with another copy, unresolved V genes explain less than half of these, and the others have no known cause. In this sample the table shows approximately 77,000 clones, 90% to 95% of which occur a single time. The ten largest account for about 0.32% of the sample.

The rearrangement joined TRBV5-1 to TRBJ2-1, with TRBD2 identical over 13 junction bases. The clonotype was recovered from an adult with an advanced solid tumor such as melanoma, head and neck, liver or kidney cancer. Sequencing used CD4+ or CD8+ T cells sorted from blood, obtained in a trial of the OX40 agonist ivuxolimab. For the CDR3, the sequence is CASLPGLAGVGGYNEQFF. The DNA is as follows: TGCGCCAGCCTACCCGGACTAGCGGGAGTGGGGGGCTACAATGAGCAGTTCTTC.